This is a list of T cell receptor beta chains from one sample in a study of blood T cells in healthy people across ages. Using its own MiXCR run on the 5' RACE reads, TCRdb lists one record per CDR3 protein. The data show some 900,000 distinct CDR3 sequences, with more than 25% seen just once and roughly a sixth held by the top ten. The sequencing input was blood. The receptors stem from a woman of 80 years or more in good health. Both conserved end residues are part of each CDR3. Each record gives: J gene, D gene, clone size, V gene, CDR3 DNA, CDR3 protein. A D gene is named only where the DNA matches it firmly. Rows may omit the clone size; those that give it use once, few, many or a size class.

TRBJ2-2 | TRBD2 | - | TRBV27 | TGTGCCAGCAGTCCTGAGCGGGGGCGAACCGGGGAGCTGTTTTTT | CASSPERGRTGELFF
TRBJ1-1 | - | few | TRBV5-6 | TGTGCCAGCAGCTTGGGTCTGATCATGAACACTGAAGCTTTCTTT | CASSLGLIMNTEAFF
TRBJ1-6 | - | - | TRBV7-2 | TGTGCCAGCAGCTTAGGCGGAGTCTCCTATAATTCACCCCTCCACTTT | CASSLGGVSYNSPLHF
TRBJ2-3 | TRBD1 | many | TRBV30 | TGTGCCTGGAGCAGGGGGCGACGGTCAGATACGCAGTATTTT | CAWSRGRRSDTQYF
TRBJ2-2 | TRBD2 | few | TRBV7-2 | TGTGCCAGCACGGGACTAGCGGGAACCGGGGAGCTGTTTTTT | CASTGLAGTGELFF
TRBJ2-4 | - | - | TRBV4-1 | TGCGCCAGCAGCCCCCGAGGTCCACAGGTCAAAAGCATTCAGGACTTC | CASSPRGPQVKSIQDF
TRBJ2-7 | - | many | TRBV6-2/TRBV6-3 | TGTGCCAGCAGTTACGGCAGGGACGAGCAGTACTTC | CASSYGRDEQYF
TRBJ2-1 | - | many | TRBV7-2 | TGTGCCAGCAGCTTAGCAGGGGCCGGCTACAATGAGCAGTTCTTC | CASSLAGAGYNEQFF
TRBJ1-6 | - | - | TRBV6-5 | TGTGCCGGCAGAGGGGGACACCCCAATTCACCCCTCCACTTT | CAGRGGHPNSPLHF
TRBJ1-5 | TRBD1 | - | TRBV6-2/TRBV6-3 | TGTGCCAGCAGTGCCCCTGGGACAGGGGGCAATCAGCCCCAGCATTTT | CASSAPGTGGNQPQHF
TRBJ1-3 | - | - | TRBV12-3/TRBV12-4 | TGTGCCAGCAGTTTGCAGACGAACTCTGGAAACACCATATATTTT | CASSLQTNSGNTIYF
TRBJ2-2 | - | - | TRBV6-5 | TGTGCCACCTCCCGGGGAGGCACCGGGGAGCTGTTTTTT | CATSRGGTGELFF
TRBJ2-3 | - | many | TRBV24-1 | TGTGCCACCAGTGGTATTGGAGATACGCAGTATTTT | CATSGIGDTQYF
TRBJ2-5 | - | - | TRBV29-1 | TGCAGCGAGCGGGGACAGCCAGGAGAGACCCAGTACTTC | CSERGQPGETQYF
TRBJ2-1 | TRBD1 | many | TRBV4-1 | TGCGCCAGCAGCCAAGATCGGACAGGGTGGTACAATGAGCAGTTCTTC | CASSQDRTGWYNEQFF
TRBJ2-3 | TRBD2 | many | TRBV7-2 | TGTGCCAGCAGCTTAGCGCGGTTTAGCGGGGGGTTGGATACGCAGTATTTT | CASSLARFSGGLDTQYF
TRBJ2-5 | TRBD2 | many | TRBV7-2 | TGTGCCAGCAGCTTAGAACTAGCGGGGGGTGGAGAGACCCAGTACTTC | CASSLELAGGGETQYF
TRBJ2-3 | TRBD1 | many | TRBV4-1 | TGCGCCAGCAGCCAATCAGGGGGCATAAGGGATACGCAGTATTTT | CASSQSGGIRDTQYF
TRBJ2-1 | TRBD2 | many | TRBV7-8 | TGTGCCAGCAGCTTAGGTTCGCTAGCGGGGATCAATGAGCAGTTCTTC | CASSLGSLAGINEQFF
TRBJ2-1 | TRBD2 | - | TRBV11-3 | TGTGCCAGCAGCTTTCTAGCGGGAAACAATGAGCAGTTCTTC | CASSFLAGNNEQFF
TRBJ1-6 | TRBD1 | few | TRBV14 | TGTGCCAGCAGCCTTACCGGGACAGGGAGATCACCCCTCCACTTT | CASSLTGTGRSPLHF
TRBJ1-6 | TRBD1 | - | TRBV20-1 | TGCAGTGCCCAGATGGGACAGGGAAATTCACCCCTCCACTTT | CSAQMGQGNSPLHF
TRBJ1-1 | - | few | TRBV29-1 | TGCAGCGTTGGAGACCGGTCGAACACTGAAGCTTTCTTT | CSVGDRSNTEAFF
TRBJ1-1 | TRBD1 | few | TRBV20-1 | TGCAGTGCCGGGACAGGGGCCTACATGAACACTGAAGCTTTCTTT | CSAGTGAYMNTEAFF
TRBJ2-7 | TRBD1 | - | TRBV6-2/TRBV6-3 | TGTGCCAGCAGAGAGGGACAGGCCGCCGGCTACGAGCAGTACTTC | CASREGQAAGYEQYF
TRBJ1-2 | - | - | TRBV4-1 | TGCGCCAGCAGCCAAGTTTTAGGCGGCCGCTACTATGGCTACACCTTC | CASSQVLGGRYYGYTF
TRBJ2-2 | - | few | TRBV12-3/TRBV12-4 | TGTGCCAGCAGTTTAATCAGGGCCGGGGAGCTGTTTTTT | CASSLIRAGELFF
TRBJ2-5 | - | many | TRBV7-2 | TGTGCCAGCAGCCAAGAAGGTAGACGGGAGACCCAGTACTTC | CASSQEGRRETQYF
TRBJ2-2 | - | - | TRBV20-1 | TGCAGTGCTAGATCTTCACCAGGAAAGAACACCGGGGAGCTGTTTTTT | CSARSSPGKNTGELFF
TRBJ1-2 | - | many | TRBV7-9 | TGTGCCAGCAGCTTAGCGGGGAGCCAAGCTAACTATGGCTACACCTTC | CASSLAGSQANYGYTF
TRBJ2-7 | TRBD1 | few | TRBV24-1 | TGTGCCACCAGTGAAGGTGGGACAGGGAACTATGAGCAGTACTTC | CATSEGGTGNYEQYF
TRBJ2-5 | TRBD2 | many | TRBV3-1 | TGTGCCAGCACCCATAGCGGGGGGGTCTACGACGAGACCCAGTACTTC | CASTHSGGVYDETQYF
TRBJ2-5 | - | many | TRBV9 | TGTGCCAGCAGCGTAGAGTGGCAGGGGCGAGAGACCCAGTACTTC | CASSVEWQGRETQYF
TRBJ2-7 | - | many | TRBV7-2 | TGTGCCAGCAGCTTAAGTTTGTCTTGGGCTATCGAGCAGTACTTC | CASSLSLSWAIEQYF
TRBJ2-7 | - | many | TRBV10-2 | TGCGCCAGCAGGACCTTAGACACGAGCTCCTACGAGCAGTACTTC | CASRTLDTSSYEQYF
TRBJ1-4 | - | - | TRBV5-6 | TGTGCCAGCAGATTTACAGGCTCAACTAATGAAAAACTGTTTTTT | CASRFTGSTNEKLFF
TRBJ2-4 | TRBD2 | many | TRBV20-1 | TGCAGTGCCATTAATAGCGGGGGGGCCGCCAAAAACATTCAGTACTTC | CSAINSGGAAKNIQYF
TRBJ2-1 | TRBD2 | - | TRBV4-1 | TGTGCCAGCAGTTTCGGGCTAGCGGGGGGATACAATGAGCAGTTCTTC | CASSFGLAGGYNEQFF
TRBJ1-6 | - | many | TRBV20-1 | TGCAGTGCCCCGACCGGGGGCTATAATTCACCCCTCCACTTT | CSAPTGGYNSPLHF
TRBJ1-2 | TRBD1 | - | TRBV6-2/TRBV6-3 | TGTGCCAGCAGCCAATTGGGACAGGCTAACTATGGCTACACCTTC | CASSQLGQANYGYTF